This TCR beta chain was identified during a study of CD8 T cells in Susac syndrome. An input of about 0.45 to 1 ug of RNA was subjected to reverse transcription using random hexamers. Via MiXCR, TCRdb re-called the immunoSEQ multiplex PCR reads, giving one row per CDR3 protein. The sample yields tens of thousands of distinct CDR3 sequences, about 96% seen once. TEMRA cells were FACS-enriched, unlike CD8+ and CD4+ T cells, which were negatively isolated. In germline, CDR1 is SGDLS, CDR2 YYNGEE. V shed 6 bases, J shed 6 bases, and the junction held 9 bases outside the gene matches. The CDR3 extends over 15 amino acids.

The origin of this receptor is a human donor with Susac syndrome. The genes are TRBV9 and TRBJ2-1; 10 positions match TRBD1. Sequencing was carried out using CD8+ T cells from PBMCs. The CDR3, as DNA: TGTGCCAGCACCAAGGGGGGACAGGGGTCCAATGAGCAGTTCTTC. The encoded protein is CASTKGGQGSNEQFF.